A selection of T cell receptor beta chains follows, all from one sample in a study of shared clonotypes between healthy human individuals. Data came from immunoSEQ multiplex PCR; TCRdb stores just in-frame clones and leaves some out. The sample has around 480,000 clones, over 75% seen once; the top ten hold approximately 12%. Sample: PBMCs. Receptors originate from a woman aged 40 to 49 in good health. Some clones in this sample may be carry-over from other donors' samples. Each CDR3 is given with its conserved first and last residue. D genes are given only for firm matches. Some rows mark clone size as missing; the rest say once, few, many or name a class of expanded clone.

V gene: TRBV7-6
clone size: NA
J gene: TRBJ2-1
D gene: TRBD2
CDR3 DNA: TGTGCCAGCAGCTTAGTGCGGGAGGGCCCTCACAATGAGCAGTTCTTC
CDR3 protein: CASSLVREGPHNEQFF

V gene: TRBV30
clone size: once
J gene: TRBJ2-4
D gene: TRBD1
CDR3 DNA: TGTGCCTGGAGTGCGCCTGGCCGACAGGGGGCTCAGTACTTC
CDR3 protein: CAWSAPGRQGAQYF

V gene: TRBV6-1
clone size: NA
J gene: TRBJ2-7
D gene: TRBD2
CDR3 DNA: TGTGCCCTCGTCTTATGGCGGGAGGGCCGTTGGCAGTACTTC
CDR3 protein: CALVLWREGRWQYF

V gene: TRBV14
clone size: few
J gene: TRBJ2-7
D gene: NA
CDR3 DNA: TGTGCCAGCAGTTCGTCCCTGTGGGGCGAGCAGTACTTC
CDR3 protein: CASSSSLWGEQYF

V gene: TRBV10-3
clone size: NA
J gene: TRBJ1-3
D gene: NA
CDR3 DNA: TGTGCCATCGGGGCGGACTCTGGAAACACCATATATTTT
CDR3 protein: CAIGADSGNTIYF

V gene: TRBV6-4
clone size: NA
J gene: TRBJ2-3
D gene: TRBD2
CDR3 DNA: TGTGCCAGCAGTGACGGGGAGGGGTCAGATACGCAGTATTTT
CDR3 protein: CASSDGEGSDTQYF

V gene: TRBV19
clone size: few
J gene: TRBJ2-2
D gene: NA
CDR3 DNA: TGTGCCAGTAGTATGAGAGAAACAGGGACCGGGGAGCTGTTTTTT
CDR3 protein: CASSMRETGTGELFF

V gene: TRBV15
clone size: many
J gene: TRBJ2-5
D gene: NA
CDR3 DNA: TGTGCCACCAGTCCACGGGGAGGTGGCGGGGCCTTCAGGGAGACCCAGTACTTC
CDR3 protein: CATSPRGGGGAFRETQYF

V gene: TRBV9
clone size: NA
J gene: TRBJ2-7
D gene: NA
CDR3 DNA: TGTGCCAGCAGCCCAGACGCAGGGGCCTACGAGCAGTACTTC
CDR3 protein: CASSPDAGAYEQYF

V gene: TRBV5-6
clone size: NA
J gene: TRBJ1-2
D gene: TRBD1
CDR3 DNA: TGTGCCAGCAGCTACACCGGGACAGCGACCTATGGCTACACCTTC
CDR3 protein: CASSYTGTATYGYTF

V gene: TRBV7-2
clone size: NA
J gene: TRBJ2-5
D gene: NA
CDR3 DNA: TGTGCCAGCAGCTTAATCGGGCGTTTCCAAGAGACCCAGTACTTC
CDR3 protein: CASSLIGRFQETQYF

V gene: TRBV2
clone size: NA
J gene: TRBJ2-1
D gene: TRBD2
CDR3 DNA: TGTGCCAGCAGCGGGACTAGCGGGAGTTATAGTGAGCAGTTCTTC
CDR3 protein: CASSGTSGSYSEQFF

V gene: TRBV10-1
clone size: NA
J gene: TRBJ2-2
D gene: NA
CDR3 DNA: TGCGCCAGCAGTGTTATAGGGAACGGCACCGGGGAGCTGTTTTTT
CDR3 protein: CASSVIGNGTGELFF

V gene: TRBV6-6
clone size: NA
J gene: TRBJ1-2
D gene: NA
CDR3 DNA: TGTGCCAGCAGTTATTCTGCTCGAGTCGGGGGCTACACCTTC
CDR3 protein: CASSYSARVGGYTF

V gene: TRBV7-9
clone size: NA
J gene: TRBJ2-1
D gene: TRBD2
CDR3 DNA: TGTGCCAGCAGACACCCCGTAAGGACTAGAGGGTCCTACAATGAGCAGTTCTTC
CDR3 protein: CASRHPVRTRGSYNEQFF

V gene: TRBV30
clone size: NA
J gene: TRBJ1-5
D gene: TRBD1
CDR3 DNA: TGTGCCTGGAGTACGCCGGGACAGGCACTCTATAGCAATCAGCCCCAGCATTTT
CDR3 protein: CAWSTPGQALYSNQPQHF

V gene: TRBV2
clone size: NA
J gene: TRBJ2-2
D gene: TRBD2
CDR3 DNA: TGTGCCAGCACCCCAGGGACTAGCCCCGGGGAGCTGTTTTTT
CDR3 protein: CASTPGTSPGELFF

V gene: TRBV9
clone size: NA
J gene: TRBJ1-3
D gene: NA
CDR3 DNA: TGTGCCAGCAGCGCAGACACAGTACCCTCTGGAAACACCATATATTTT
CDR3 protein: CASSADTVPSGNTIYF

V gene: TRBV30
clone size: NA
J gene: TRBJ2-7
D gene: TRBD1
CDR3 DNA: TGTGCCTGGAGTCCCTCCAGGGGGGAGCAGTACTTC
CDR3 protein: CAWSPSRGEQYF

V gene: TRBV7-9
clone size: NA
J gene: TRBJ1-6
D gene: TRBD1
CDR3 DNA: TGTGCCAGCAGTCCGGCAGGGGGCTATAATTCACCCCTCCACTTT
CDR3 protein: CASSPAGGYNSPLHF

V gene: TRBV5-1
clone size: NA
J gene: TRBJ2-4
D gene: NA
CDR3 DNA: TGCGCCAGCAGCTTGGGGGACGGGGAAGGGGACATTCAGTACTTC
CDR3 protein: CASSLGDGEGDIQYF

V gene: TRBV13
clone size: few
J gene: TRBJ2-1
D gene: NA
CDR3 DNA: TGTGCCAGCAGCCACGTGAGCTCCTACAATGAGCAGTTCTTC
CDR3 protein: CASSHVSSYNEQFF

V gene: TRBV5-5
clone size: NA
J gene: TRBJ2-7
D gene: TRBD1
CDR3 DNA: TGTGCCAGCATCAGGACAGGAAGGTCCTACGAGCAGTACTTC
CDR3 protein: CASIRTGRSYEQYF

V gene: TRBV7-3
clone size: NA
J gene: TRBJ1-1
D gene: NA
CDR3 DNA: TGTGCCAGCAGCTTAAGGATGGGCACAGCAGGGGAAGCTTTCTTT
CDR3 protein: CASSLRMGTAGEAFF

V gene: TRBV27
clone size: NA
J gene: TRBJ1-2
D gene: NA
CDR3 DNA: TGTGCCAGCAGTTCCAACAGTTTGTATGGCTACACCTTC
CDR3 protein: CASSSNSLYGYTF

V gene: TRBV2
clone size: NA
J gene: TRBJ1-2
D gene: TRBD1
CDR3 DNA: TGTGCCAGCAGGGGGGGACAGGAAAACTATGGCTACACCTTC
CDR3 protein: CASRGGQENYGYTF

V gene: TRBV4-3
clone size: once
J gene: TRBJ2-1
D gene: NA
CDR3 DNA: TGCGCCAGCAGCCAAGAGTATGCGCACACTAAGAACAATGAGCAGTTCTTC
CDR3 protein: CASSQEYAHTKNNEQFF